This TCR beta chain was sequenced in a study of T-cell memory formation after mild COVID-19. Turning to the study itself: The two donors had largely donor-specific TCR clusters. Study-level results: Clones from the second wave (peaking day 37) had unconfirmed SARS-CoV-2 specificity.

UMIs and sample barcodes were carried by the TCR alpha and TCR beta cDNA libraries that 5'RACE produced using constant-segment primers. TCRdb recomputed calls from the 5' RACE reads with MiXCR, one row per CDR3 protein. The table has roughly 610,000 distinct CDR3 sequences, 15% to 20% seen once. This clonotype was counted a few times. Its antigen remains unknown. Germline CDR1 MDHEN, CDR2 SYDVKM. This CDR3 region has 16 residues. V shed 6 bases and J shed 4 bases, with 19 bases lying between them. This chain uses TRBV28 with TRBJ2-1, with D tentatively TRBD2 (7 bases). The sequencing sample was made of PBMCs or a T cell subset sorted from them (not recorded which). This receptor was identified in an adult woman who had mild COVID-19 (a few samples of this study predate the infection). Cell type and time point are not known. CDR3 nucleotide sequence: TGTGCCAGCAGACGTAGGGGGGGGCGCACTTACAATGAGCAGTTCTTC. Translated, it gives CASRRRGGRTYNEQFF.